The 4 T cell receptor beta chains in this list originate from one sample, sequenced in a study of shared clonotypes between healthy human individuals. CD45RO negativity and positive selection for CCR7 defined naive CD8 cells, a population that excluded terminally differentiated effector memory CD45RA+ cells. Libraries were prepared by immunoSEQ multiplex PCR; TCRdb keeps only in-frame clonotypes and omits some of them. This sample has approximately 2,000,000 clones, with 85% to 95% found just once. What was sequenced was naive CD8+ T cells from PBMCs. The receptor set was obtained from a man aged 18 to 30 in good health. Some clones in this sample may be carry-over from other donors' samples.

The chain has TRBV11-2 and TRBJ1-1; TRBD1 is a possible D gene (5 bases). Germline V gene lookup returns CDR1 SGHAT and CDR2 FQNNGV. The germline V and J ends were trimmed by 6 bases and 0 bases, with 11 bases remaining between them. The CDR3 spans 14 residues. The CDR3 DNA reads as TGTGCCAGCAGTCCGGGACGTATGAACACTGAAGCTTTCTTT. It yields the protein CASSPGRMNTEAFF.

The V gene is TRBV27, the J gene TRBJ2-1; D is ambiguous. This CDR3 is 12 amino acids long. V lost 0 bases and J lost 8, with 5 bases in between. Germline lookup yields CDR1 MNHEY and CDR2 SMNVEV (reference sequence). The CDR3 DNA reads TGTGCCAGCAGTTTATCGGGGTATGAGCAGTTCTTC. This codes for CASSLSGYEQFF.

The chain employs TRBV27 and TRBJ2-5, with D unresolved. With 2 bases removed from V and 3 bases from J, the gap between germline ends came to 10 bases. This CDR3 has 14 amino acids. Germline V lookup: CDR1 MNHEY, CDR2 SMNVEV (reference sequence). The CDR3 here is CASSLGAVEETQYF. CDR3 nucleotide sequence: TGTGCCAGCAGTTTAGGTGCGGTAGAAGAGACCCAGTACTTC.

The J gene is TRBJ2-2, the V gene TRBV11-2, with D uncertain. The germline CDR1 and CDR2 sequences are SGHAT and FQNNGV. V lost 3 bases to trimming and J lost 7 bases, with 12 bases between them. This CDR3 is built from 14 residues. The CDR3 nucleotides read TGTGCCAGCAGCTTCTCCGTCGTGGTCGGGGAGCTGTTTTTT. It codes for CASSFSVVVGELFF.